Listed here is a single TCR beta chain. These data belong to a study of blood T cell repertoires in COVID-19. Looking at the study overall: COVID-19 samples from acute and convalescent phases originated in the United States, Italy and Spain. T cells, B-cell-depleted T cells, or PBMCs supplied cDNA or gDNA.

The V and J ends lost 6 bases and 1 base respectively, with 9 bases between them. The CDR3 runs 13 residues. The germline gives CDR1 MNHNY, CDR2 SVGAGI (reference sequence). Original handling: Estimation of nucleated cell counts was performed using reference gene primer amplification. TCRdb's table, derived via immunoSEQ multiplex PCR, lists solely in-frame clones and lacks some. That table furnishes V, J and clone size, whereas the DNA furnished D and trimming. The table shows more than 95,000 clones, with just over 90% occurring only once. This TCR derives from a human donor with active COVID-19. The donor label of this sample is uncertain. The sequencing sample was made of peripheral blood. The gene calls are TRBV6-6 and TRBJ1-1, with D perhaps matching TRBD1 (5 bases). The CDR3 protein is CASRFGQNTEAFF. CDR3 DNA: TGTGCCAGCAGATTCGGACAGAACACTGAAGCTTTCTTT.